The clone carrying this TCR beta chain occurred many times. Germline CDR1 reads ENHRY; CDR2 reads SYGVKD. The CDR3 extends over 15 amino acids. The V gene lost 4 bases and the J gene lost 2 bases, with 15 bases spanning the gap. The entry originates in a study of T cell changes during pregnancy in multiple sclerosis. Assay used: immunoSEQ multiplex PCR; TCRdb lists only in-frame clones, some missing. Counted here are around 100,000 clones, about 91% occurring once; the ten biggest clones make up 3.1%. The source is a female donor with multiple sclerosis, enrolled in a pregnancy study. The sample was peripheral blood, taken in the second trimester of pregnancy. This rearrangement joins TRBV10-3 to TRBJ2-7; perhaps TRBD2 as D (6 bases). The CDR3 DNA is TGTGCCATCAGTGGGGGGGACGGTTCGGCCTACGAGCAGTACTTC. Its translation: CAISGGDGSAYEQYF.